The source of this T cell receptor beta chain is a study of blood T cell repertoires in COVID-19. Across the study: The United States, Italy and Spain were the sources of the acute and convalescent COVID-19 samples. PBMCs, B-cell-depleted T cells, or T cells were the source of the cDNA or gDNA that made up the material.

Study processing details: Amplification of reference gene primers was used by the study to estimate nucleated cell counts. Only in-frame clones appear in the TCRdb table, and some are missing; sequencing was by immunoSEQ multiplex PCR. V and J calls and clone size are given by that table; D and trimming were obtained from the DNA. Of 70,000 to 95,000 clones listed, approximately 88% are singletons. This CDR3 is built from 15 residues. The germline V gene encodes CDR1 SGHTA and CDR2 FQGTGA. V shed 4 bases and J 4 bases; nucleotides not matched to a gene: 6. The sequence came from a man between 65 and 79 years old with acute or convalescent COVID-19. J is TRBJ2-1 and V is TRBV7-3; 8 bases map to TRBD1. The source material was peripheral blood. The CDR3 sequence: CASSSGQGEYNEQFF. The CDR3 DNA follows: TGTGCCAGCAGCTCCGGACAGGGAGAGTACAATGAGCAGTTCTTC.